One and the same sample provided the 29 T cell receptor beta chains below, sequenced in a study of control samples from healthy donors and cancer patients. This table comes from immunoSEQ multiplex PCR, and its TCRdb copy is limited to in-frame clones, with some not included. The sample lists under 200,000 clones, roughly 91% occurring once. The sample consisted of blood. Receptors originate from a woman aged 25 to 45 in good health.

The V call is TRBV2, the J call TRBJ2-3; 10 bases line up with TRBD2. V was clipped by 6 bases and J by 7 bases; unmatched bases: 4. This CDR3 region has 13 residues. Germline V gene sequence: CDR1 SNHLY, CDR2 FYNNEI. Here the CDR3 DNA reads TGTGCCAGCAGGGGACTAGCGATACATACGCAGTATTTT. Translating gives CASRGLAIHTQYF.

The chain links TRBV7-3 to TRBJ2-2; TRBD2 matches at 8 bases. The CDR3 has 15 amino acids. In germline, CDR1 is SGHTA, CDR2 FQGTGA. V lost 3 bases and J lost 1; bases outside the gene matches: 1. Here the CDR3 DNA reads TGTGCCAGCAGCTTTACTAGCGGGAACACCGGGGAGCTGTTTTTT. It encodes CASSFTSGNTGELFF. Full variable domain (missing parts from reference TRBV7-3 and TRBJ2-2): GAGVSQTPSNKVTEKGKYVELRCDPISGHTALYWYRQSLGQGPEFLIYFQGTGAADDSGLPNDRFFAVRPEGSVSTLKIQRTERGDSAVYLCASSFTSGNTGELFFGEGSRLTVL.

The genes are TRBV11-3 and TRBJ2-2; the match to TRBD2 covers 10 bases. The germline gives CDR1 SGHNT, CDR2 YENEEA. J gave up 7 bases and V 3 bases, and 5 bases lay outside the gene matches. This CDR3 contains 15 residues. CDR3: CASSFVAGGGGELFF. CDR3 coding DNA: TGTGCCAGCAGCTTCGTAGCGGGAGGAGGCGGGGAGCTGTTTTTT. Using reference TRBV11-3 and TRBJ2-2 for the parts outside the CDR3, the full variable domain is EAGVVQSPRYKIIEKKQPVAFWCNPISGHNTLYWYLQNLGQGPELLIRYENEEAVDDSQLPKDRFSAERLKGVDSTLKIQPAELGDSAVYLCASSFVAGGGGELFFGEGSRLTVL.

This sequence joins TRBV10-2 and TRBJ2-1, with 8 bases fitting TRBD2. V lost 5 bases to trimming and J lost 1 base; unmatched junction nucleotides: 13. The CDR3 contains 18 residues. Per the germline V gene, CDR1 is WSHSY and CDR2 is SAAADI. The CDR3 protein is CASSRGGGRSKSYNEQFF. The CDR3 DNA is TGCGCCAGCAGTAGGGGGGGCGGGAGGTCGAAATCCTACAATGAGCAGTTCTTC.

The chain carries TRBV10-3 and TRBJ1-1, with 9 bases matching TRBD1. This CDR3 has 15 residues. The V gene's germline CDR1 is ENHRY and CDR2 SYGVKD. J lost 1 base, V lost 3 bases, and 3 bases had no gene match. Here the CDR3 reads CAISDPGQGNTEAFF. CDR3 nucleotide sequence: TGTGCCATCAGTGACCCGGGACAGGGGAACACTGAAGCTTTCTTT.

This chain uses TRBV9 with TRBJ1-3; no firm D call. V lost 1 base to trimming and J lost 0 bases, with 5 bases between them. Germline V lookup: CDR1 SGDLS, CDR2 YYNGEE. CDR3 length equals 14 residues. The CDR3: CASSVHFSGNTIYF. The CDR3 nucleotides read TGTGCCAGCAGCGTACACTTCTCTGGAAACACCATATATTTT.

The chain has TRBV4-1 and TRBJ1-5; 10 bases are shared with TRBD1. Germline lookup yields CDR1 MGHRA and CDR2 YSYEKL. The CDR3 is made up of 18 amino acids. After removal of 2 bases from V and 3 bases from J, the junction contained 10 bases not matched to a gene. CDR3 in amino acids: CASSQSLGQGGINQPQHF. The CDR3 DNA reads as TGCGCCAGCAGCCAATCCCTTGGACAGGGGGGGATCAATCAGCCCCAGCATTTT.

J is TRBJ1-5 and V is TRBV19; 9 bases match TRBD1. CDR1 and CDR2 (germline): LNHDA, SQIVND (reference sequence). With 6 bases clipped from V and 6 bases from J, the junction kept 6 bases outside the gene matches. There are 14 residues in the CDR3. The CDR3 nucleotides are TGTGCCAGTAGGGGACAGGGCAGTACTCAGCCCCAGCATTTT. Translating it yields CASRGQGSTQPQHF. Filled out from reference TRBV19 and TRBJ1-5, the complete variable domain reads DGGITQSPKYLFRKEGQNVTLSCEQNLNHDAMYWYRQDPGQGLRLIYYSQIVNDFQKGDIAEGYSVSREKKESFPLTVTSAQKNPTAFYLCASRGQGSTQPQHFGDGTRLSIL.

The V gene is TRBV9, the J gene TRBJ1-1, with 12 bases aligning to TRBD1. The junction had 3 bases not matched to a gene; V was cut back by 3 bases and J by 0 bases. Germline V lookup: CDR1 SGDLS, CDR2 YYNGEE. CDR3 length equals 16 residues. Written as DNA, the CDR3 is TGTGCCAGCAGCGAGGGACAGGGGGCGGTGAACACTGAAGCTTTCTTT. Encoded protein: CASSEGQGAVNTEAFF.

The genes are TRBV5-1 and TRBJ2-1; D perhaps matches TRBD1 (5 bases). The CDR3 consists of 15 residues. From germline, CDR1 is SGHRS and CDR2 YFSETQ. V shed 0 bases and J shed 0 bases, with 7 bases lying between them. CDR3 nucleotides: TGCGCCAGCAGCTTGGGGCAGGGCTCCTACAATGAGCAGTTCTTC. Protein product: CASSLGQGSYNEQFF.

The chain joins TRBV5-4 to TRBJ1-3; TRBD1 matches at 7 bases. V was clipped by 4 bases and J by 3 bases; unmatched bases: 4. Germline loops: CDR1 SGHNT, CDR2 YYREEE (reference sequence). This CDR3 comprises 14 residues. The CDR3 here is CASSRTGDGNTIYF. Written as DNA, the CDR3 is TGTGCCAGCAGCCGTACAGGGGATGGAAACACCATATATTTT.

The CDR3 spells CASSPSVAGVADTQYF. CDR3 nucleotide sequence: TGTGCCAGCAGCCCCTCTGTAGCGGGAGTGGCAGATACGCAGTATTTT. The V and J genes are TRBV3-1 (or the pseudogene TRBV3-2) and TRBJ2-3; 9 bases are a match to TRBD2. J lost 4 bases, V lost 4 bases, and 9 bases had no gene match. CDR1 and CDR2 (germline): LGHDT, YNNKEL (reference sequence). The CDR3 spans 16 residues.

This chain joins TRBV27 and TRBJ1-2, with D possibly being TRBD1 (5 bases). CDR1 and CDR2 from the germline V gene are MNHEY and SMNVEV (reference sequence). The CDR3 consists of 13 residues. Trimming took 3 bases from V and 4 from J, leaving 9 bases between them. The CDR3 region is CASSFRGAYGYTF. The CDR3 DNA sequence: TGTGCCAGCAGTTTTCGGGGCGCCTATGGCTACACCTTC.

J is TRBJ1-4 and V is TRBV7-9; maybe TRBD1 (6 bases). This CDR3 contains 16 residues. Trimming took off 1 base at V and 3 bases at J, with 12 bases between the two ends. The germline CDR1 and CDR2 sequences are SEHNR and FQNEAQ (reference sequence). The CDR3 nucleotides read TGTGCCAGCAGCTTAGAGCAGGGGTTGGCTAATGAAAAACTGTTTTTT. Its translation: CASSLEQGLANEKLFF.

The chain is built from TRBV18 and TRBJ1-1; a possible D gene is TRBD1 (6 bases). The CDR3 totals 11 residues. The V gene lost 6 bases and the J gene lost 6 bases, with 8 bases spanning the gap. Per the germline V gene, CDR1 is KGHSH and CDR2 is LQKENI. CDR3 residues: CASSRQAEAFF. CDR3 nucleotide sequence: TGTGCCAGCTCGCGACAGGCTGAAGCTTTCTTT.

The chain carries TRBV7-2 and TRBJ2-7, with TRBD2 as a possible D gene (6 bases). The V and J ends lost 2 bases and 0 bases respectively, with 14 bases between them. This CDR3 contains 16 residues. Germline V CDR1 and CDR2: SGHTA, FQGNSA. DNA for the CDR3: TGTGCCAGCAGCTTACGGGGGAAAGGGAGCTCCTACGAGCAGTACTTC. It codes for CASSLRGKGSSYEQYF.

This chain links TRBV11-3 with TRBJ1-4; D unclear. Trimming stripped 0 bases from V and 0 bases from J, with 5 bases between. The CDR3 is 15 residues long. Germline V gene lookup returns CDR1 SGHNT and CDR2 YENEEA. The chain's CDR3 is CASSLDPATNEKLFF. The DNA for the CDR3 is TGTGCCAGCAGCTTAGATCCAGCAACTAATGAAAAACTGTTTTTT.

V gene TRBV18 combines with J gene TRBJ2-4; 7 nucleotides match TRBD1. This CDR3 has 16 residues. Germline CDR1 KGHSH, CDR2 LQKENI. V shed 2 bases and J 1 base; nucleotides not matched to a gene: 5. This CDR3 reads CASSPVGGEAKNIQYF. The CDR3 DNA reads as TGTGCCAGCTCACCAGTAGGGGGCGAGGCCAAAAACATTCAGTACTTC.

This chain joins TRBV28 and TRBJ1-6; D remains ambiguous. The CDR3 is 13 residues long. V lost 4 bases, J lost 7 bases, and 8 bases lay in between. CDR1 and CDR2 (germline): MDHEN, SYDVKM. The CDR3 protein is CASSSLKNSPLHF. In DNA, the CDR3 is TGTGCCAGCAGTTCTCTGAAAAATTCACCCCTCCACTTT.

The chain links TRBV25-1 to TRBJ2-7; TRBD1 or TRBD2 may be the D gene (6 bases each). V dropped 2 bases and J dropped 3 bases, with 14 bases sitting between them. This CDR3 is 15 amino acids long. CDR1 and CDR2 from the germline V gene are MGHDK and SYGVNS. Here the CDR3 DNA reads TGTGCCAGCAGTGAAAGGGGGGTCGGAAACTACGAGCAGTACTTC. This codes for CASSERGVGNYEQYF.

CDR3 sequence: CASSPSGTENTEAFF. The CDR3 DNA reads TGTGCCAGCAGTCCCTCCGGGACAGAGAACACTGAAGCTTTCTTT. The gene calls are TRBV7-9 and TRBJ1-1, with 7 bases aligning to TRBD1. The CDR3 runs 15 residues. Losses at the gene ends were 6 bases for V and 1 base for J; bases not matched to a gene: 8. Germline CDR1 SEHNR, CDR2 FQNEAQ (reference sequence).

The genes are TRBV6-1 and TRBJ1-5; a possible D gene is TRBD1 (6 bases). CDR1 and CDR2 from the germline V gene are MNHNS and SASEGT. The CDR3 has 16 residues. V was shortened by 1 base and J by 6 bases, with 16 bases between the two germline ends. CDR3 sequence reads: CASSEGGAGATQPQHF. The CDR3 DNA reads as TGTGCCAGCAGTGAAGGTGGGGCAGGGGCGACTCAGCCCCAGCATTTT.

V and J are TRBV6-6 and TRBJ2-3, with TRBD1 identical over 8 bases. CDR1 MNHNY and CDR2 SVGAGI come from the germline V gene (reference sequence). After removal of 5 bases from V and 2 bases from J, the junction contained 6 bases not matched to a gene. The CDR3 runs 15 residues. In DNA form, the CDR3 reads TGTGCCAGCAGTGACGACAGGGGTTACACAGATACGCAGTATTTT. Its translation is CASSDDRGYTDTQYF.

The rearrangement uses TRBV11-2 and TRBJ1-1, with D possibly TRBD1 on 5 matching bases. Trimming shortened V by 1 base and J by 1 base, and 7 bases separated the two germline ends. The CDR3 length is 14 residues. Germline V CDR1 and CDR2: SGHAT, FQNNGV. The CDR3: CASSLVTGNTEAFF. The DNA of the CDR3 is TGTGCCAGCAGCTTAGTCACAGGGAACACTGAAGCTTTCTTT.

The chain recombines TRBV21-1 with TRBJ2-7; TRBD2 is taken as the D call from the table, unchecked against the DNA. TRBV21-1 is an annotated pseudogene. The CDR3 covers 14 residues. The DNA for the CDR3 is TGTGCCAGCCCTGGGACTAGCGGGTCTTACGAGCAGTACTTC. Translated: CASPGTSGSYEQYF.

This clone came up a few times. V is TRBV11-1 and J is TRBJ2-3, with D possibly matching TRBD2 (6 bases). The CDR3 runs 15 residues. Germline CDR1 reads SGHAT; CDR2 reads FQDESV (reference sequence). Trimming shortened V by 2 bases and J by 1 base, and 10 bases separated the two germline ends. CDR3 nucleotide sequence: TGTGCCAGCAGCTTAATCGGGACTGGCACAGATACGCAGTATTTT. Its translation: CASSLIGTGTDTQYF.

The J gene is TRBJ2-2, the V gene TRBV5-1; 11 bases match TRBD2. Germline-derived CDR1 and CDR2 are SGHRS and YFSETQ. This CDR3 contains 16 residues. Trimming cost V 6 bases and J 0 bases; bases outside gene matches: 4. This CDR3 is CASNPTSGANTGELFF. The CDR3 DNA reads as TGCGCCAGCAACCCGACTAGCGGGGCGAACACCGGGGAGCTGTTTTTT. The whole variable domain, remainder taken from reference TRBV5-1 and TRBJ2-2, is KAGVTQTPRYLIKTRGQQVTLSCSPISGHRSVSWYQQTPGQGLQFLFEYFSETQRNKGNFPGRFSGRQFSNSRSEMNVSTLELGDSALYLCASNPTSGANTGELFFGEGSRLTVL.

The chain joins TRBV7-9 to TRBJ1-2; possibly TRBD1 for D (5 bases). The CDR3 totals 12 residues. V lost 2 bases to trimming and J lost 4 bases, with 5 bases between them. Germline CDR1 SEHNR, CDR2 FQNEAQ (reference sequence). In nucleotides, the CDR3 is TGTGCCAGCAGCTTACAGGGCTATGGCTACACCTTC. Translating it yields CASSLQGYGYTF. The full variable domain, with the rest looked up from reference TRBV7-9 and TRBJ1-2, is DTGVSQNPRHKITKRGQNVTFRCDPISEHNRLYWYRQTLGQGPEFLTYFQNEAQLEKSRLLSDRFSAERPKGSFSTLEIQRTEQGDSAMYLCASSLQGYGYTFGSGTRLTVV.

V usage is TRBV5-6 and J usage is TRBJ2-1; D unclear. Trimming removed 0 bases from V and 7 bases from J, with 5 bases in between. Germline values: CDR1 SGHDT, CDR2 YYEEEE. The CDR3 runs to 12 residues. CDR3 amino acids: CASSLGGNEQFF. The CDR3 DNA sequence: TGTGCCAGCAGCTTGGGAGGTAATGAGCAGTTCTTC.